Below, 11 T cell receptor beta chains from the same sample are listed, as sequenced in a study of blood T cells in healthy people across ages (dated by TCRdb to between 2014 and 2017). To prepare the library, 5' RACE was applied. Reads for this sample came from an Illumina HiSeq 2500. A second PCR of about 6 to 12 cycles was performed with a sample-barcoded 5' primer and a J-beta primer mix. TCRdb itself trimmed the public reads at Q25 with fastp, ran MiXCR and retained productive beta chains. Entries are consolidated by CDR3 protein sequence, retaining the most common genes and DNA. A total of roughly 1.4 million distinct CDR3 sequences appear in this sample, around 55% of them only once. The top ten clonotypes cover over 5.5% of the sample. Sequencing input: blood. Receptors originate from a young man in good health.

The chain uses TRBV9 and TRBJ1-2; D is possibly TRBD1 (6 bases). The CDR3 spans 15 residues. Trimming shortened V by 0 bases and J by 8 bases, and 17 bases separated the two germline ends. Germline CDR1 and CDR2: SGDLS and YYNGEE. Written as DNA, the CDR3 is TGTGCCAGCAGCGTAGCTGGAAGGGGGTTAAAAGGCTACACCTTC. Encoded protein: CASSVAGRGLKGYTF.

This sequence joins TRBV30 and TRBJ1-2; D unclear. CDR3 length: 13 amino acids. The germline gives CDR1 GTSNPN, CDR2 SVGIG (reference sequence). V lost 6 bases to trimming and J lost 4 bases, with 15 bases between them. The CDR3 DNA follows: TGTGCCTGCCACTCGGGAGCCACCTATGGCTACACCTTC. Its protein is CACHSGATYGYTF.

The chain is built from TRBV7-6 and TRBJ2-1, with TRBD1 as a possible D gene (5 bases). The CDR3 is 17 residues long. Per the germline V gene, CDR1 is SGHVS and CDR2 is FNYEAQ. The V and J ends lost 0 bases and 1 base respectively, with 13 bases between them. The CDR3 protein is CASSLAAVGPSYNEQFF. CDR3 DNA sequence: TGTGCCAGCAGCTTAGCGGCGGTGGGGCCGTCCTACAATGAGCAGTTCTTC.

The V and J genes are TRBV7-9 and TRBJ2-7, with unresolved D. The V gene lost 5 bases and the J gene lost 2 bases, with 13 bases spanning the gap. The CDR3 is 14 amino acids. Germline V gene sequence: CDR1 SEHNR, CDR2 FQNEAQ (reference sequence). The CDR3 DNA is TGTGCCAGCAGCCCCCAGTTAGGGACCTACGAGCAGTACTTC. This translates into CASSPQLGTYEQYF.

This clonotype came up once. V is TRBV12-3 or TRBV12-4 and J is TRBJ2-3, with D perhaps assigned TRBD1 or TRBD2 (5 bases each). The CDR3 covers 15 residues. The V gene lost 5 bases and the J gene lost 1 base, with 13 bases spanning the gap. The CDR3 loop is CASSPRDPRTDTQYF. As DNA, the CDR3 is TGTGCCAGCAGTCCCCGGGACCCTCGCACAGATACGCAGTATTTT.

Here the CDR3 reads CSARDFQRESTDTQYF. In DNA form, the CDR3 reads TGCAGTGCTAGAGATTTCCAGCGGGAGAGCACAGATACGCAGTATTTT. The chain links TRBV20-1 to TRBJ2-3; 8 positions agree with TRBD2. Germline V CDR1 and CDR2: DFQATT, SNEGSKA (reference sequence). The V segment lost 0 bases and the J segment 0 bases; nucleotides outside the gene matches: 5. The CDR3 loop spans 16 amino acids.

The J gene is TRBJ2-3, the V gene TRBV6-5, with D maybe TRBD1 (5 bases). The CDR3 length is 12 residues. V lost 10 bases and J 4 bases, leaving 12 bases between the germline ends. Looked up from germline, CDR1 is MNHEY and CDR2 is SVGAGI. The chain's CDR3 is CATRMTADTQYF. CDR3 in DNA: TGTGCCACCCGTATGACAGCAGATACGCAGTATTTT.

The rearrangement links TRBV9 to TRBJ1-3; D not resolved. Trimming removed 5 bases from V and 0 bases from J, with 12 bases in between. Germline V CDR1 and CDR2: SGDLS, YYNGEE. The CDR3 loop spans 15 amino acids. The CDR3 DNA is TGTGCCAGCAGTGTCGACATCTCCTCTGGAAACACCATATATTTT. Amino acids: CASSVDISSGNTIYF.

The genes are TRBV5-1 and TRBJ1-5; D is unresolved. Germline V lookup: CDR1 SGHRS, CDR2 YFSETQ. The CDR3 is 15 amino acids. The V and J ends lost 4 bases and 0 bases respectively, with 11 bases between them. In DNA form, the CDR3 reads TGCGCCAGCAGCCCACAACCAGGTAGCAATCAGCCCCAGCATTTT. Translated: CASSPQPGSNQPQHF.

This clonotype occurred a few times. The chain uses TRBV7-9 and TRBJ2-1; D may be TRBD1 (5 bases). Judging by the DNA end, TRBJ2-7 fits better; the J call may be wrong. The CDR3 is 15 residues long. Germline CDR1 reads SEHNR; CDR2 reads FQNEAQ (reference sequence). CDR3 sequence reads: CASSSNPDGQAEQYF. Here the CDR3 DNA reads TGTGCCAGCAGCTCCAATCCCGATGGACAAGCCGAGCAGTACTTC.

This clonotype was seen only a few times. This chain connects TRBV5-1 to TRBJ2-1; 9 nucleotides line up with TRBD2. This CDR3 contains 15 residues. V shed 4 bases, J shed 7 bases, and the junction held 9 bases outside the gene matches. From germline, CDR1 is SGHRS and CDR2 YFSETQ. The DNA of the CDR3 is TGCGCCAGCAGCCAACGTGGGCTAGCGGGAAATGAGCAGTTCTTC. It encodes CASSQRGLAGNEQFF.